This is a list of T cell receptor beta chains from one sample in a study of blood T cells in healthy people across ages. Via MiXCR, TCRdb re-called the 5' RACE reads, giving one row per CDR3 protein. The sample has hundreds of thousands of distinct CDR3 sequences, roughly 35% seen once; the top ten hold over 10%. The sequenced material came from blood. These receptors came from a young man in good health. Both conserved end residues are part of each CDR3.

>TRBV12-3/TRBV12-4|15
CASSLGRGDNSEQFF
>TRBV5-1|14
CASSRDRKKETQYF
>TRBV12-3/TRBV12-4|15
CASSHYRGGDEELFF
>TRBV25-1|16
CASSESGEYSNQPQHF
>TRBV15|16
CATSPSLSGVADTQYF
>TRBV28|16
CASSLPDRWGINIQYF
>TRBV20-1|14
CSAGLGQPDTEAFF
>TRBV9|13
CARGPITGYGYTF
>TRBV3-1|12
CASTRAQGEQYF
>TRBV6-1|13
CASSDVRENSQYF
>TRBV4-3|15
CASSQDAGPREKLFF
>TRBV20-1|17
CSARGKPGRGSNQPQHF
>TRBV7-2|12
CASSPGPGTQYF
>TRBV6-5|12
CASSGYNYGYTF
>TRBV6-2/TRBV6-3|15
CASTGTGLRFDEQFF
>TRBV7-9|16
CASSSSEVLSREKLFF
>TRBV9|16
CASNPPGGGIYNEQFF
>TRBV12-3/TRBV12-4|15
CASSLGQTSGNTIYF
>TRBV12-3/TRBV12-4|14
CASSFSGAGCGYTF
>TRBV12-3/TRBV12-4|12
CASSLSLSKAFF
>TRBV4-2|14
CASSQEERAGGYTF
>TRBV5-1|15
CASSLGPSGRETQYF
>TRBV20-1|14
CSAGAGTVGEKLFF
>TRBV4-2|14
CASSHTLAADTQYF
>TRBV3-1|16
CASSQDVGARNTEAFF
>TRBV20-1|16
CSARDRRLGTVNEQFF
>TRBV7-2|14
CASSPRLTRETQYF
>TRBV7-3|15
CASSLRQGAGAEAFF
>TRBV12-3/TRBV12-4|15
CASSPSKENTDTQYF
>TRBV20-1|15
CSAREVRGYTDTQYF
>TRBV20-1|13
CSAGPRENYGYTF
>TRBV4-3|16
CASSQDRTATNEKLFF
>TRBV5-1|14
CTSTVGDVGDTQYF
>TRBV7-2|14
CASSAGQPTDTQYF
>TRBV29-1|11
CSVAGRTEAFF
>TRBV6-5|14
CASSHIAGAGELFF
>TRBV27|17
CASSLWVVRSSYNEQFF
>TRBV12-3/TRBV12-4|15
CAGSLIPKMADTQYF
>TRBV5-1|12
CASSVTTDTQYF
>TRBV28|15
CAGSPPSGLTDTQYF
>TRBV12-3/TRBV12-4|16
CASTPGWASYNSPLHF
>TRBV12-3/TRBV12-4|12
CASSLNNSPLHF
>TRBV12-3/TRBV12-4|11
CASSMNTEAFF
>TRBV11-2|17
CASSLGGWGGEDTEAFF
>TRBV7-9|15
CASSPGTGKNYGYTF
>TRBV14|15
CASSHPSAVNNEQFF
>TRBV5-1|16
CASSLGQGKRNTEAFF
>TRBV12-3/TRBV12-4|13
CASSLSSGNTIYF